The T cell receptor beta chain described here comes from a study of response to subunit inactivated influenza vaccine. Study-level results: Each seasonal influenza vaccination recruits few new T cells, the authors suggested.

The CDR3 contains 15 residues. The germline CDR1 and CDR2 sequences are SGHTA and FQGNSA. V lost 3 bases, J lost 4 bases, and 7 bases stayed unmatched. Points on this clonotype: Its cognate antigen is unknown.

TCRdb ran MiXCR on the RT-PCR reads and lists one entry per CDR3 protein. The sample gives roughly 520,000 distinct CDR3 sequences, approximately 24% of which show up once; 1.5% to 2% is in the top ten. The sequenced sample was CD4+ T cells sorted from PBMCs, obtained 4 to 6 days after vaccination. The TCR was taken from a man over 45 who received an inactivated influenza vaccine. V and J are TRBV7-2 and TRBJ2-7, with 9 bases that match TRBD1. CDR3 loop: CASSFDRGFFYEQYF. CDR3 sequence (DNA): TGTGCCAGCAGCTTTGACAGGGGGTTTTTTTACGAGCAGTACTTC.